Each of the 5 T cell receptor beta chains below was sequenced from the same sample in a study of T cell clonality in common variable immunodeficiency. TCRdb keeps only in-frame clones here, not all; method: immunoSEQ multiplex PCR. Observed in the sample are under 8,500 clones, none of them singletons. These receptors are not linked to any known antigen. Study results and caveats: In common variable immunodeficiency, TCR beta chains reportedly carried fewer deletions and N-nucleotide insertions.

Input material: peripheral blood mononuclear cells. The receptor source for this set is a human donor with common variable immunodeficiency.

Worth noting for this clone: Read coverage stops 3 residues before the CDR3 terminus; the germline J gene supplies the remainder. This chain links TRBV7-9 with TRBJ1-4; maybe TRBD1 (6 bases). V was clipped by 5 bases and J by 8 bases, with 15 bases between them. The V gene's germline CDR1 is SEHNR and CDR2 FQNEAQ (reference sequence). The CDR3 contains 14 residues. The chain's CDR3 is CASSPNRELEKLFF. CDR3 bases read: TGTGCCAGCAGCCCTAACAGGGAATTAGAAAAA.

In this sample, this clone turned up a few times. The CDR3: CASSQNSGSTDTQYF. The DNA read from the CDR3 is TGTGCCAGCAGCCAAAACAGCGGGAGCACAGATACG. The chain has TRBV7-2 and TRBJ2-3; D is possibly TRBD2 (6 bases). The CDR3 end is not reached by the read, which stops 3 residues before it; the germline J gene fills it in. The V end was cut by 5 bases, the J end by 0 bases, with 12 bases between. Germline V CDR1 and CDR2: SGHTA, FQGNSA. The CDR3 sequence is 15 residues long.

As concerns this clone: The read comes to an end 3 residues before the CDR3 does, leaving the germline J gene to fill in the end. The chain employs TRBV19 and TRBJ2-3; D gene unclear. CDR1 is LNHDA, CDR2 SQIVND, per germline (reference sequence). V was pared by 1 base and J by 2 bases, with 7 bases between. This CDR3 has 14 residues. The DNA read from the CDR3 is TGTGCCAGTAGTATAGCCAGGCACACAGATACG. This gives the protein CASSIARHTDT. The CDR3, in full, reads CASSIARHTDTQYF.

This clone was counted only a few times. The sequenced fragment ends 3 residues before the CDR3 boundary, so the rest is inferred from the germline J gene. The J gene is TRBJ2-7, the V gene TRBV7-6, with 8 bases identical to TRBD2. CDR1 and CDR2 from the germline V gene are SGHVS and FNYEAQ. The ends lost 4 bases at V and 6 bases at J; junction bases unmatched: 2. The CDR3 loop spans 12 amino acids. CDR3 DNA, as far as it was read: TGTGCCAGCAGCTCGGGGGGGCCCGAG. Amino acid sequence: CASSSGGPE. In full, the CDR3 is CASSSGGPEQYF.

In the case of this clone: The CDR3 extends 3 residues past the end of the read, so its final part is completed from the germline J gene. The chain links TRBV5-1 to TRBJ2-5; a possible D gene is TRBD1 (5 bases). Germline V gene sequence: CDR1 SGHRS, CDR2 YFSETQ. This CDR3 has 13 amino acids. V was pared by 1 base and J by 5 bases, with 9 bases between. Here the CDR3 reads CASSLSTVETQYF. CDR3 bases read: TGCGCCAGCAGCTTGTCGACAGTTGAGACC.